This T cell receptor beta chain emerged from a study of OX40 agonist ivuxolimab in advanced cancers. The study's findings and limits: Undetermined was the antigen specificity of the expanded peripheral T cells.

Here immunoSEQ multiplex PCR was the method, and the copy in TCRdb shows in-frame clones only, minus some. The data show over 20,000 clones, around 79% seen once. This CDR3 has 17 amino acids. Germline V gene sequence: CDR1 WNHNN, CDR2 SYGVQD (reference sequence). In regard to this clone: What it binds is unknown.

The sample here was CD4+ or CD8+ T cells sorted from blood, taken in a trial of the OX40 agonist ivuxolimab. This clonotype originated in an adult with an advanced solid tumor such as melanoma, head and neck, liver or kidney cancer. The chain joins TRBV10-1 to TRBJ2-5, with 8 bases identical to TRBD1. The J call may be in error: the DNA end matches TRBJ2-7 better. CDR3 in DNA: TGCGCCAGCAGTGGGCCACCCCGGGACAGGCTAAACTACGAGCAGTACTTC. Encoded protein: CASSGPPRDRLNYEQYF.